The clone carrying this T cell receptor (beta chain) was detected only a few times. TCRdb re-called the 5' RACE reads with MiXCR, one entry per CDR3 protein. Among tens of thousands of distinct CDR3 sequences listed, less than 9.5% were seen once. The sample originates from a study of early T cells in non-severe SARS-CoV-2 infection. Looked up from germline, CDR1 is DFQATT and CDR2 is SNEGSKA (reference sequence). V lost 6 bases and J lost 8, with 17 bases in between. This CDR3 is built from 13 residues. This chain uses TRBV20-1 with TRBJ2-4; D possibly corresponds to TRBD2 (5 bases). Sequenced material: whole blood. The TCR originated in an adult who was a healthcare worker with PCR-confirmed SARS-CoV-2 infection or an uninfected control (not recorded which). CDR3 nucleotides: TGCAGTGCGAGGGCCAACCAGCTGTACATTCAGTACTTC. It yields the protein CSARANQLYIQYF.